The 23 T cell receptor beta chains below come from one sample, sequenced in a study of cytomegalovirus exposure and HLA in healthy donors. The PCR employed 60 Vbeta primers together with 13 Jbeta primers. The method was immunoSEQ multiplex PCR; TCRdb's version includes in-frame clones alone and lacks a portion of them. The profile covers about 200,000 clones, with around 84% appearing a single time and 1.5% to 2% taken by the ten largest. The source material was PBMCs. These receptors originate from a woman aged 18-30 years in good health and CMV-seronegative.

This chain joins TRBV7-9 and TRBJ2-7; the match to TRBD1 covers 9 bases. The CDR3 loop spans 12 amino acids. Germline lookup yields CDR1 SEHNR and CDR2 FQNEAQ (reference sequence). J gave up 3 bases and V 11 bases, and 5 bases lay outside the gene matches. In DNA, the CDR3 is TGTGCCGAAACAGGGGGCGGCTACGAGCAGTACTTC. This codes for CAETGGGYEQYF.

This chain joins TRBV5-8 and TRBJ2-1; D possibly corresponds to TRBD1 (6 bases). V shed 5 bases and J shed 5 bases, with 8 bases lying between them. CDR1 and CDR2 (germline): SGHTS, YDEGEE. The CDR3 loop spans 12 amino acids. CDR3 loop: CASRRQDNEQFF. CDR3 coding DNA: TGTGCCAGCAGGAGACAGGACAATGAGCAGTTCTTC.

This chain joins TRBV7-2 and TRBJ2-3; TRBD2 is a possible D gene (6 bases). The CDR3 has 15 residues. V was clipped by 7 bases and J by 2 bases, with 16 bases between them. Germline V CDR1 and CDR2: SGHTA, FQGNSA. The CDR3 DNA is TGTGCCAGCACCATCGGGAGTGGGGACACAGATACGCAGTATTTT. Encoded protein: CASTIGSGDTDTQYF. The full variable domain, rest sourced from reference TRBV7-2 and TRBJ2-3, is GAGVSQSPSNKVTEKGKDVELRCDPISGHTALYWYRQSLGQGLEFLIYFQGNSAPDKSGLPSDRFSAERTGGSVSTLTIQRTQQEDSAVYLCASTIGSGDTDTQYFGPGTRLTVL.

This clone occurred a few times. This sequence joins TRBV4-1 and TRBJ1-1; D remains ambiguous. Germline V gene lookup returns CDR1 MGHRA and CDR2 YSYEKL. V was pared by 8 bases and J by 3 bases, with 10 bases between. This CDR3 has 12 residues. For the CDR3, the DNA is TGCGCCAGCGCTCGAGGAGACACTGAAGCTTTCTTT. This encodes CASARGDTEAFF.

The table lists this clone with a count of one. This chain links TRBV30 with TRBJ2-1; 9 bases agree with TRBD2. With V trimmed by 1 base and J by 9 bases, 7 bases remained unmatched. There are 14 residues in the CDR3. Germline CDR1 GTSNPN, CDR2 SVGIG (reference sequence). As DNA, the CDR3 is TGTGCCTGGAGTGCGGCTAGCGGGATCGTTGAGCAGTTCTTC. Amino acid sequence: CAWSAASGIVEQFF.

This sequence joins TRBV6-6 and TRBJ2-5; D possibly corresponds to TRBD1 (6 bases). Looked up from germline, CDR1 is MNHNY and CDR2 is SVGAGI (reference sequence). V lost 2 bases and J lost 2, with 12 bases in between. CDR3 length: 15 amino acids. CDR3 coding DNA: TGTGCCAGCAGTTACAAGGGACACCCTCAAGAGACCCAGTACTTC. Protein product: CASSYKGHPQETQYF.

The chain carries TRBV2 and TRBJ2-1; the D gene is possibly TRBD2 (5 bases). Germline V gene sequence: CDR1 SNHLY, CDR2 FYNNEI. The V and J ends lost 6 bases and 2 bases respectively, with 14 bases between them. This CDR3 spans 15 amino acids. This CDR3 is CASSPLANTYNEQFF. For the CDR3, the DNA is TGTGCCAGCAGCCCCCTAGCTAACACCTACAATGAGCAGTTCTTC.

The V gene is TRBV6-5, the J gene TRBJ2-7, with TRBD1 matching over 7 bases. Germline assignment: CDR1 MNHEY and CDR2 SVGAGI. V lost 0 bases to trimming and J lost 1 base; unmatched junction nucleotides: 6. This CDR3 has 16 amino acids. CDR3 nucleotide sequence: TGTGCCAGCAGTTACTCGACGGGACAGCTTTCCTACGAGCAGTACTTC. This gives the protein CASSYSTGQLSYEQYF.

The genes are TRBV7-8 and TRBJ2-7; possibly TRBD2 for D (6 bases). V was cut by 5 bases and J by 5 bases, with 16 bases left in between. The CDR3 contains 14 residues. Germline loops: CDR1 SGHVS, CDR2 FQNEAQ. The CDR3 coding sequence is TGTGCCAGCAGCGCCTCGACTAGTGCGGACGAGCAGTACGTC. Its translation: CASSASTSADEQYV.

The chain carries TRBV28 and TRBJ2-1, with 11 bases identical to TRBD2. Germline assignment: CDR1 MDHEN and CDR2 SYDVKM. The CDR3 contains 16 residues. J gave up 5 bases and V 1 base, and 4 bases lay outside the gene matches. CDR3 sequence (DNA): TGTGCCAGCAGTTTATTAGGTAGCGGGAGGGACAATGAGCAGTTCTTC. Amino acid sequence: CASSLLGSGRDNEQFF.

This clone was observed a handful of times. The CDR3 nucleotides read TGCAGCGTTGAATATGGGGCTTACGAGCAGTACGTC. Translating gives CSVEYGAYEQYV. V is TRBV29-1 and J is TRBJ2-7; tentative D call: TRBD1 (5 bases). V lost 2 bases and J lost 4, with 9 bases in between. Per the germline V gene, CDR1 is SQVTM and CDR2 is ANQGSEA. The CDR3 is 12 amino acids.

This sequence joins TRBV5-1 and TRBJ1-1; TRBD1 matches at 8 bases. The germline V gene encodes CDR1 SGHRS and CDR2 YFSETQ. J gave up 3 bases and V 0 bases, and 10 bases lay outside the gene matches. The CDR3 extends over 17 amino acids. CDR3 nucleotides: TGCGCCAGCAGCTTGGTCGGGTCCATGACAGGGGACACTGAAGCTTTCTTT. Translation gives CASSLVGSMTGDTEAFF.

This clone was recorded a few times. The V call is TRBV11-3, the J call TRBJ1-5; D remains unclear. V was shortened by 5 bases and J by 5 bases, with 10 bases between the two germline ends. This CDR3 region has 13 residues. Germline V CDR1 and CDR2: SGHNT, YENEEA. The CDR3 region is CASSPRRDQPQHF. The CDR3 DNA follows: TGTGCCAGCAGCCCCCGGAGGGATCAGCCCCAGCATTTT.

The rearrangement links TRBV5-1 to TRBJ2-1, with TRBD1 as a possible D gene (6 bases). The germline CDR1 and CDR2 sequences are SGHRS and YFSETQ. The CDR3 runs to 14 residues. V shed 3 bases and J shed 1 base, with 8 bases lying between them. The CDR3 spells CASSSGQSYNEQFF. The CDR3 region has the DNA TGCGCCAGCAGCTCTGGACAGTCCTACAATGAGCAGTTCTTC.

This clone was seen once. The rearrangement joins TRBV6-5 to TRBJ1-4; TRBD1 is a possible D gene (5 bases). From germline, CDR1 is MNHEY and CDR2 SVGAGI. This CDR3 has 15 amino acids. V was shortened by 7 bases and J by 8 bases, with 20 bases between the two germline ends. The CDR3, as DNA: TGTGCCAGCACCTACGGTAGGGGCCGGATCGAAAAACTGTTTTTT. It is translated as CASTYGRGRIEKLFF.

This chain links TRBV2 with TRBJ1-5, with a weak D call TRBD1 (5 bases). Germline lookup yields CDR1 SNHLY and CDR2 FYNNEI. V was pared by 6 bases and J by 0 bases, with 9 bases between. This CDR3 region has 14 residues. CDR3 bases: TGTGCCAGCAGACAGGATAATAGCAATCAGCCCCAGCATTTT. This sequence encodes CASRQDNSNQPQHF.

CDR3 bases: TGCAGCGTTGAGATAAGGGGGTTGGGCAATGAGCAGTTCTTC. Translation gives CSVEIRGLGNEQFF. The chain employs TRBV29-1 and TRBJ2-1; TRBD1 might be the D (6 bases). V lost 3 bases, J lost 6 bases, and 15 bases lay in between. CDR1 is SQVTM and CDR2 is ANQGSEA in the germline V gene. The CDR3 has 14 residues.

This chain joins TRBV27 and TRBJ1-5; D not certain. The V end lost 6 bases, the J end lost 1 base, and 7 bases lay between the germline ends. Germline CDR1 is MNHEY and CDR2 is SMNVEV (reference sequence). The CDR3 is 13 residues long. The CDR3 DNA reads TGTGCCAGCAGAACACAGAGCAATCAGCCCCAGCATTTT. It specifies CASRTQSNQPQHF.

The chain recombines TRBV28 with TRBJ2-7; 15 nucleotides align to TRBD2. V lost 5 bases and J lost 7; bases outside the gene matches: 18. The germline V gene has CDR1 MDHEN and CDR2 SYDVKM. The CDR3 extends over 19 amino acids. CDR3 nucleotide sequence: TGTGCCAGCAGTCCCCCGGGACTAGCGGGAGGATTGATGACTGAAGAGCAGTACGTC. This sequence encodes CASSPPGLAGGLMTEEQYV.

The rearrangement uses TRBV5-1 and TRBJ2-3; 9 bases map to TRBD1. V lost 2 bases and J lost 2; bases outside the gene matches: 0. Germline-derived CDR1 and CDR2 are SGHRS and YFSETQ. The CDR3 runs 14 residues. CDR3 sequence reads: CASSLQGATDTQYF. CDR3 sequence (DNA): TGCGCCAGCAGCTTACAGGGGGCCACAGATACGCAGTATTTT.

The table lists this clone with a few counts. The V and J genes are TRBV6-1 and TRBJ1-1, with a weak D call TRBD1 (6 bases). CDR3 length equals 14 residues. Deletions cut 9 bases from V and 1 base from J, with 15 bases between. From germline, CDR1 is MNHNS and CDR2 SASEGT. CDR3 amino acids: CASLDSVRNTEAFF. Written as DNA, the CDR3 is TGTGCCAGTTTGGACAGCGTTAGGAACACTGAAGCTTTCTTT.

The V call is TRBV5-6, the J call TRBJ1-1, with 8 bases fitting TRBD1. CDR1 and CDR2 (germline): SGHDT, YYEEEE. V gave up 3 bases and J gave up 1 base; unmatched junction bases: 11. The CDR3 covers 17 residues. The CDR3 loop is CASSSSISGGWNTEAFF. CDR3 DNA: TGTGCCAGCAGCTCTTCTATTTCAGGGGGCTGGAACACTGAAGCTTTCTTT.

This clone showed up just once. The gene calls are TRBV18 and TRBJ1-1; a possible D gene is TRBD1 (6 bases). The CDR3 runs 16 residues. Germline-derived CDR1 and CDR2 are KGHSH and LQKENI. V was cut by 2 bases and J by 3 bases, with 16 bases left in between. The CDR3 DNA is TGTGCCAGCTCACCAAAAATATGGGGGCAGGACACTGAAGCTTTCTTT. As protein: CASSPKIWGQDTEAFF.